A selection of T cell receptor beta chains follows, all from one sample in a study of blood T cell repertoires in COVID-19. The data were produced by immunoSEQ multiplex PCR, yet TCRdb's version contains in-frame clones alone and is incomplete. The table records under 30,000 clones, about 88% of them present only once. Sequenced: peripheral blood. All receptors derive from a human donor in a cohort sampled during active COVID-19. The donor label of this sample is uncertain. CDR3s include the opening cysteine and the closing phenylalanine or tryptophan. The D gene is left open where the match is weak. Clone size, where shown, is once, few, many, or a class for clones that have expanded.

CDR3nt: TGTGCCAGCAGTGATAGGAGACTAGCGGGAGTAGAGACCCAGTACTTC; CDR3aa: CASSDRRLAGVETQYF; v_gene: TRBV2; j_gene: TRBJ2-5; d_gene: TRBD2; abundance: once
CDR3nt: TGTGCCAGCAGCGTAGACCCGACAGGGGGCTTGGACGAGCAGTACTTC; CDR3aa: CASSVDPTGGLDEQYF; v_gene: TRBV9; j_gene: TRBJ2-7; d_gene: TRBD1; abundance: once
CDR3nt: TGTGCCAGCAGCCCTCGGGGACAGGGATTAGGAGATACGCAGTATTTT; CDR3aa: CASSPRGQGLGDTQYF; v_gene: TRBV27; j_gene: TRBJ2-3; d_gene: TRBD1; abundance: -
CDR3nt: TGCGCCAGCAGCCAAGAGGACAGGATGAACACTGAAGCTTTCTTT; CDR3aa: CASSQEDRMNTEAFF; v_gene: TRBV4-1; j_gene: TRBJ1-1; d_gene: TRBD1; abundance: -
CDR3nt: TGTGCCAGCAGTGACCCCGGAGCCTCTAGCACAGATACGCAGTATTTT; CDR3aa: CASSDPGASSTDTQYF; v_gene: TRBV2; j_gene: TRBJ2-3; d_gene: -; abundance: -
CDR3nt: TGTGCCAGCAGCGTGGGGACAGGGTGGACAGATACGCAGTATTTT; CDR3aa: CASSVGTGWTDTQYF; v_gene: TRBV9; j_gene: TRBJ2-3; d_gene: TRBD1; abundance: -
CDR3nt: TGTGCCAGTGGGACTAGCGGGCCCAATGAGCAGTTCTTC; CDR3aa: CASGTSGPNEQFF; v_gene: TRBV7-8; j_gene: TRBJ2-1; d_gene: TRBD2; abundance: -
CDR3nt: TGTGCCAGCAGTACGGGACAGGCAAACACTGAAGCTTTCTTT; CDR3aa: CASSTGQANTEAFF; v_gene: TRBV28; j_gene: TRBJ1-1; d_gene: TRBD1; abundance: -
CDR3nt: TGTGCCAGCTCGCCGGGTTCTAGAGGAAACACCATATATTTT; CDR3aa: CASSPGSRGNTIYF; v_gene: TRBV18; j_gene: TRBJ1-3; d_gene: -; abundance: -
CDR3nt: TGTGCCAGCAGCCCCCCCTTCCGACTAGCGGGAGGGGGGAATGAGCAGTTCTTC; CDR3aa: CASSPPFRLAGGGNEQFF; v_gene: TRBV7-9; j_gene: TRBJ2-1; d_gene: TRBD2; abundance: -
CDR3nt: TGTGCCAGCAGCCCCTGGACTAGCGGGAGGGCCTTGGAGACCCAGTACTTC; CDR3aa: CASSPWTSGRALETQYF; v_gene: TRBV21-1; j_gene: TRBJ2-5; d_gene: -; abundance: -
CDR3nt: TGTGCCAGCAGTTTATCTTGGCAGACCTACAATGAGCAGTTCTTC; CDR3aa: CASSLSWQTYNEQFF; v_gene: TRBV27; j_gene: TRBJ2-1; d_gene: -; abundance: -
CDR3nt: TGTGCCAGCAGCCACGAGATCGGTGAGCAGTTCTTC; CDR3aa: CASSHEIGEQFF; v_gene: TRBV7-9; j_gene: TRBJ2-1; d_gene: -; abundance: -
CDR3nt: TGTGCCAGCAGTGCTGGGCCCCACTATGGCTACACCTTC; CDR3aa: CASSAGPHYGYTF; v_gene: TRBV25-1; j_gene: TRBJ1-2; d_gene: -; abundance: medium-sized
CDR3nt: TGTGCCAGCAGCTTCGCGGGAGAGGAGACCCAGTACTTC; CDR3aa: CASSFAGEETQYF; v_gene: TRBV11-2; j_gene: TRBJ2-5; d_gene: TRBD2; abundance: -
CDR3nt: TGTGCCAGCAGCACCAGGGGGAGCTCCCTCTACGAGCAGTACTTC; CDR3aa: CASSTRGSSLYEQYF; v_gene: TRBV11-2; j_gene: TRBJ2-7; d_gene: TRBD1; abundance: -